Reported below is one T cell receptor (beta chain). It has no known antigen specificity. No clone much larger than this one lies a single base away; base qualities are absent. This record comes from a study of early stage breast cancer tumors (dated by TCRdb to about 2017). About the investigation overall: Of the approximately 15 invasive breast tumors, 12 to 13 were found to be estrogen receptor-positive, progesterone receptor-positive and HER2-negative. The samples as a whole yielded about 2,400,000 detected templates, corresponding to around 1,100,000 unique clonotypes. About 65% of the 12 ER+/PR+/HER2- tumors were invasive ductal carcinomas, while the other four were invasive lobular carcinomas. On average, each sample got about 9.3-fold read coverage.

Dicing about 18-50 mg of tumor tissue typically produced more than 3 ug of DNA. The study profiled bulk TCR beta-chain repertoires in matched peripheral blood, tumor and adjacent normal breast tissue taken from about 15 patients with early-stage breast cancer. After resection, tumor tissue identified by eye was cut out and put into prechilled RNAlater. Tumor tissue (about 20-50 mg) was diced and then homogenized with a TissueLyser II in RLTplus buffer containing beta-mercaptoethanol and antifoaming agent. Genomic DNA was extracted with the Qiagen AllPrep DNA/RNA Mini kit. Every sample was amplified as two independent genomic DNA replicates, using 0.4 to 0.5 ug for blood and about 1.6 ug for tumor or normal breast. Following the manufacturer's instructions, the ImmunoSeq Intro kit was used to carry out TCRB sequencing on genomic DNA. For absolute quantification, the roughly 30-cycle multiplex PCR included proprietary primers along with spike-in control sequences. Single-end 150-bp reads were used to sequence an 87-bp fragment spanning the CDR3 and the flanking V and J genes. Each lane of an Illumina MiSeq using version 3.0 chemistry carried seven multiplexed samples, with two replicates per sample. The original pipeline was this. The vendor's proprietary pipeline handled the raw data processing, merging both replicates into a single result for each sample. Productive rearrangements sharing the V-gene family, CDR3 amino acid sequence and J-gene segment were defined as clonotypes. Clonality was calculated as 1 minus the normalized Shannon entropy (Pielou evenness) of TCRB abundances. T cell density was estimated as total templates divided by the number of input cells, with the number of input cells inferred from the DNA input amount. Recon was used with default parameters to estimate total repertoire diversity and clonality. Tumor-enriched clonotypes were defined as having over 0.1% abundance in tumor and at least 32-fold higher abundance than in normal breast. This is the immuneACCESS table as TCRdb keeps it, with only in-frame sequences that have V and J called. A part of the clones is gone; compared with another copy, unresolved V genes explain less than half, and the rest is unexplained. V and J calls plus clone size are reproduced from that table; the DNA served to infer D and trimming. For this sample there are about 31,000 clones; roughly 81% appear just once. About 9.5% of the sample lies in the top ten.

Overall results and qualifications from the work: Analysis by tumor subtype was prevented by the small cohort size. Tumors showed about 2.5-fold higher T cell density and higher clonality than adjacent normal breast tissue. Greater similarity was observed between blood and normal breast repertoires than between blood and tumor repertoires, and tumor was distinguished from normal in about 85% of the 16 patients when each tissue was compared with blood. Enriched TCRB sequences shared across patients were found to be mostly commonly generated sequences that were unlikely to play an important role in the tumor microenvironment. Chain pairing and functional markers such as CD4, CD8 and FOXP3 were not captured by bulk genomic DNA sequencing of unsorted cells.

V lost 0 bases and J lost 5 bases, and the count of bases not matched to a germline gene is 6. The germline V gene (reference sequence) specifies GTSNPN as CDR1 and SVGIG as CDR2. The CDR3 measures 15 amino acids from cysteine to phenylalanine. Solely the CDR3 DNA is kept, with 45 bases framed from the first base. The rearrangement joined TRBV30 to TRBJ1-2; 10 central bases correspond to TRBD1. The specimen was breast tumor tissue. The TCR originated in a person aged 25 to 45 with breast cancer. The DNA is as follows: TGTGCCTGGAGTGTTACCGGGACAGGGGTGTATGGCTACACCTTC. The translation is CAWSVTGTGVYGYTF.